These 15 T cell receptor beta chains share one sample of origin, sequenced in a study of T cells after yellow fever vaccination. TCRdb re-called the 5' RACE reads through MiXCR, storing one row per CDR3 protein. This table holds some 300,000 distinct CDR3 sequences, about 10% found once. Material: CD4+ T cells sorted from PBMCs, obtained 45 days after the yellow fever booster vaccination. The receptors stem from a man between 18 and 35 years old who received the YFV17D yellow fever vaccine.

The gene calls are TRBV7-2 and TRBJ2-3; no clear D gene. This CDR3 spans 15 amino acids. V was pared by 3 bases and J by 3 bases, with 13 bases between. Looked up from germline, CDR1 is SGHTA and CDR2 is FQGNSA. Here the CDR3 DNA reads TGTGCCAGCAGCTTTCCTGTAGCCGGGACAGATACGCAGTATTTT. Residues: CASSFPVAGTDTQYF. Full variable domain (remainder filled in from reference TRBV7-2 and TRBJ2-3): GAGVSQSPSNKVTEKGKDVELRCDPISGHTALYWYRQSLGQGLEFLIYFQGNSAPDKSGLPSDRFSAERTGGSVSTLTIQRTQQEDSAVYLCASSFPVAGTDTQYFGPGTRLTVL.

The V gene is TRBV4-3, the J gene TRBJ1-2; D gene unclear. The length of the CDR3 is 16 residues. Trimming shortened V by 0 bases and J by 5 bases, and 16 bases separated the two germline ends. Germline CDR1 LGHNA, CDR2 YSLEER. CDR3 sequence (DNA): TGCGCCAGCAGCCAAGAATTCGGTAGCGGGAGGTATGGCTACACCTTC. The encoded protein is CASSQEFGSGRYGYTF.

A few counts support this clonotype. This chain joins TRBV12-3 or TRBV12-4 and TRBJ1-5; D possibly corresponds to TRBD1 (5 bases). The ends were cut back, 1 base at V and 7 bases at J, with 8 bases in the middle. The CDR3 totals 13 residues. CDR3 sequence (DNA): TGTGCCAGCAGTTTAGAACGGGGGCAGCCCCAGCATTTT. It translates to CASSLERGQPQHF.

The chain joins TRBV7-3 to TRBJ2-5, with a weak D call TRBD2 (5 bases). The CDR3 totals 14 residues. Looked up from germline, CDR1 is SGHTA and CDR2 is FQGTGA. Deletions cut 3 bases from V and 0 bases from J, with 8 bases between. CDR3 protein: CASSLNGDQETQYF. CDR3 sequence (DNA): TGTGCCAGCAGCTTGAACGGGGACCAAGAGACCCAGTACTTC.

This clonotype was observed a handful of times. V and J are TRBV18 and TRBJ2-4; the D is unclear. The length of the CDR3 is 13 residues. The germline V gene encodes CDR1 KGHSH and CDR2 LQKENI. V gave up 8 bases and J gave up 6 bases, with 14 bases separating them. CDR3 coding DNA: TGTGCCAGCACAAGCAGGAATACAAACATTCAGTACTTC. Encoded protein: CASTSRNTNIQYF.

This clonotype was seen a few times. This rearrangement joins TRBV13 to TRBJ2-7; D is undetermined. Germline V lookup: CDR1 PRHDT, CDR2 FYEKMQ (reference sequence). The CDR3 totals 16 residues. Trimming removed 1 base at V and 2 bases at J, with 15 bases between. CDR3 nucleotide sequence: TGTGCCAGCAGCTTAGCTGGAGCGCCTCCCCCCTACGAGCAGTACGTC. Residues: CASSLAGAPPPYEQYV.

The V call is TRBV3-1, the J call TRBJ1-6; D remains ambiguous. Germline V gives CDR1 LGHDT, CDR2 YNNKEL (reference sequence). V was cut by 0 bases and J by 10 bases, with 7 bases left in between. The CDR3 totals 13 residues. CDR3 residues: CASSQDSWSPLHF. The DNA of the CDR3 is TGTGCCAGCAGCCAAGACAGTTGGTCACCCCTCCACTTT. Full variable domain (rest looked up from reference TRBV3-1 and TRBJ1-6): DTAVSQTPKYLVTQMGNDKSIKCEQNLGHDTMYWYKQDSKKFLKIMFSYNNKELIINETVPNRFSPKSPDKAHLNLHINSLELGDSAVYFCASSQDSWSPLHFGNGTRLTVT.

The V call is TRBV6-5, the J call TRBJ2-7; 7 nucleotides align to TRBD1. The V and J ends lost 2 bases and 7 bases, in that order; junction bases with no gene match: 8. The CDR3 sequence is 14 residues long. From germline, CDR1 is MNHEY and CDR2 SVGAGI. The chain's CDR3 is CASSYGQGVIEQYF. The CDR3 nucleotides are TGTGCCAGCAGTTACGGTCAGGGGGTAATTGAGCAGTACTTC.

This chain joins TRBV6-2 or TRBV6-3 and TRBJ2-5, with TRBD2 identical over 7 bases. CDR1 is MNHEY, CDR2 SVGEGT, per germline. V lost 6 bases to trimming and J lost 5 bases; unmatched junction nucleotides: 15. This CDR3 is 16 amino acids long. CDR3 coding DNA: TGTGCCAGCAGACCCGGACTAGGTGTATTGGTCGAGACCCAGTACTTC. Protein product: CASRPGLGVLVETQYF.

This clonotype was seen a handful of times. In DNA form, the CDR3 reads TGTGCCAGCAGAACAGTCGGTCCTGAGGAGCAGTACTTC. This gives the protein CASRTVGPEEQYF. This chain uses TRBV6-2 or TRBV6-3 with TRBJ2-7, with D uncertain. Germline V lookup: CDR1 MNHEY, CDR2 SVGEGT. This CDR3 spans 13 amino acids. Trimming cost V 6 bases and J 7 bases, with 16 bases left between them.

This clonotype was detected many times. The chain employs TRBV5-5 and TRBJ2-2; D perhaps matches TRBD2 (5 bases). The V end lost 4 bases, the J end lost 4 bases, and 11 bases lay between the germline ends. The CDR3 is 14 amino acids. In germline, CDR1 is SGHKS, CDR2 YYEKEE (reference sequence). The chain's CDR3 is CASSLGIFTGELFF. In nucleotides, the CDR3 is TGTGCCAGCAGCCTCGGGATCTTCACCGGGGAGCTGTTTTTT.

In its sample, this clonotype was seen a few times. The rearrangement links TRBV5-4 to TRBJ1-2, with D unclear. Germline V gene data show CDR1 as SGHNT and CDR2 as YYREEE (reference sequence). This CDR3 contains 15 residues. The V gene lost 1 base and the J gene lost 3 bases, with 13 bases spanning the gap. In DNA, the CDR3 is TGTGCCAGCAGCTTGTTTGGAACTGAATACTATGGCTACACCTTC. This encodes CASSLFGTEYYGYTF.

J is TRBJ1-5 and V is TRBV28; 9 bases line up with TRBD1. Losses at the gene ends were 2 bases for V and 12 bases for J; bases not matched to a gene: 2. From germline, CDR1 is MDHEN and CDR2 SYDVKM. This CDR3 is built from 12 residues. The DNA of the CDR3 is TGTGCCAGCAGTTTAAGGGACAGGGTCCAGCATTTT. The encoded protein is CASSLRDRVQHF.

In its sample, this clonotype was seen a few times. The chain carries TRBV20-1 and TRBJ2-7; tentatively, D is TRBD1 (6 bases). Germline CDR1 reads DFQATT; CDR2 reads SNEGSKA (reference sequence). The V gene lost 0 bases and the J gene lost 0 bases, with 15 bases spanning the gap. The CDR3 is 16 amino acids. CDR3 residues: CSARDRLRGSSYEQYV. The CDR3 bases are TGCAGTGCTAGAGATCGTTTGAGGGGGAGCTCCTACGAGCAGTACGTC.

CDR3 DNA sequence: TGTGCCAGCAGCTATTCTTCGGGCGCTCTTGGGCAGCCCCAGCATTTT. Protein: CASSYSSGALGQPQHF. V gene TRBV7-9 combines with J gene TRBJ1-5; D remains ambiguous. V lost 4 bases and J 7 bases, leaving 20 bases between the germline ends. The CDR3 loop spans 16 amino acids. Germline lookup yields CDR1 SEHNR and CDR2 FQNEAQ (reference sequence).